This T cell receptor beta chain was sequenced in a study of cytomegalovirus exposure and HLA in healthy donors. With 60 Vbeta and 13 Jbeta primers, the PCR was carried out. Assay used: immunoSEQ multiplex PCR; TCRdb lists only in-frame clones, some missing. The table has 100,000 to 150,000 clones, 74% seen once. The CDR3 spans 15 residues. Germline V gives CDR1 SGHTA, CDR2 FQGNSA. V was trimmed by 1 base and J by 5 bases, leaving 12 bases between them. The chain employs TRBV7-2 and TRBJ1-5, with D maybe TRBD1 (6 bases). The clonotype comes from a male donor in good health and CMV-seronegative. The sample was PBMCs. The CDR3 loop is CASSLVRGAHQPQHF. The CDR3 coding sequence is TGTGCCAGCAGCTTAGTTCGGGGGGCCCATCAGCCCCAGCATTTT.